This is a list of T cell receptor beta chains from one sample in a study of beta chain features in type 1 diabetes. Sequenced by immunoSEQ multiplex PCR; TCRdb stores in-frame clones only, minus some. The sample lists 600,000 or so clones, about 14% seen once, with nearly 0.04% in the top ten. Sequencing was performed on naive CD4+ T cells from blood. The source is a man aged 18 to 30 with type 1 diabetes. Each CDR3 is given with its conserved first and last residue. Each record gives: clone size, V gene, J gene, D gene, CDR3 DNA, CDR3 protein. A D gene is named only where the DNA matches it firmly. A row's size may be missing; if present it is once, few, many or a size class.

size: NA; V: TRBV30; J: TRBJ2-7; D: NA; DNA: TGTGCCTGGAGTGTAGGGGGGGGTAGGTACGAGCAGTACTTC; CDR3: CAWSVGGGRYEQYF
size: NA; V: TRBV30; J: TRBJ2-1; D: NA; DNA: TGTGCCTGGAGTAGGGCGGGCGTGGAGCAGTTCTTC; CDR3: CAWSRAGVEQFF
size: NA; V: TRBV7-6; J: TRBJ1-6; D: NA; DNA: TGTGCCAGCTTCGAAGCTAGTGGCAGCCCCTTATCTTCACCCCTCCACTTT; CDR3: CASFEASGSPLSSPLHF
size: few; V: TRBV7-2; J: TRBJ1-1; D: NA; DNA: TGTGCCAGCAGCCCCTACACGGGGAACACTGAAGCTTTCTTT; CDR3: CASSPYTGNTEAFF
size: few; V: TRBV10-3; J: TRBJ2-1; D: NA; DNA: TGTGCCATCACCGAACTAGCTAACGACAATGAGCAGTTCTTC; CDR3: CAITELANDNEQFF
size: few; V: TRBV7-2; J: TRBJ1-2; D: NA; DNA: TGTGCCAGCAGCTTAGTTGGAGGGGATGGCTACACCTTC; CDR3: CASSLVGGDGYTF
size: NA; V: TRBV30; J: TRBJ2-2; D: NA; DNA: TGTGCCTGGAGCCCGGGAGTTACGAACACCGGGGAGCTGTTTTTT; CDR3: CAWSPGVTNTGELFF
size: few; V: TRBV5-1; J: TRBJ2-5; D: TRBD2; DNA: TGCGCCAGCCAGGGACTAGCGGGAGTGCAAGAGACCCAGTACTTC; CDR3: CASQGLAGVQETQYF
size: few; V: TRBV4-3; J: TRBJ1-4; D: NA; DNA: TGCGCCAGCAGCCAGGACCCTATAGAGGGTGAAAAACTGTTTTTT; CDR3: CASSQDPIEGEKLFF
size: few; V: TRBV18; J: TRBJ2-1; D: NA; DNA: TGTGCCAGCTCACCAAGCAGCGTGAGTGAGCAGTTCTTC; CDR3: CASSPSSVSEQFF
size: few; V: TRBV9; J: TRBJ1-2; D: NA; DNA: TGTGCCAGCAGCGTAGGTTTTTCGGCGCATAACTATGGCTACACCTTC; CDR3: CASSVGFSAHNYGYTF
size: few; V: TRBV7-2; J: TRBJ2-5; D: NA; DNA: TGTGCCAGCAGTCCCCATTATCAAGAGACCCAGTACTTC; CDR3: CASSPHYQETQYF
size: NA; V: TRBV6-5; J: TRBJ1-1; D: NA; DNA: TGTGCCAGCAGTTACTCTATCGAGGGAGGCACTGAAGCTTTCTTT; CDR3: CASSYSIEGGTEAFF